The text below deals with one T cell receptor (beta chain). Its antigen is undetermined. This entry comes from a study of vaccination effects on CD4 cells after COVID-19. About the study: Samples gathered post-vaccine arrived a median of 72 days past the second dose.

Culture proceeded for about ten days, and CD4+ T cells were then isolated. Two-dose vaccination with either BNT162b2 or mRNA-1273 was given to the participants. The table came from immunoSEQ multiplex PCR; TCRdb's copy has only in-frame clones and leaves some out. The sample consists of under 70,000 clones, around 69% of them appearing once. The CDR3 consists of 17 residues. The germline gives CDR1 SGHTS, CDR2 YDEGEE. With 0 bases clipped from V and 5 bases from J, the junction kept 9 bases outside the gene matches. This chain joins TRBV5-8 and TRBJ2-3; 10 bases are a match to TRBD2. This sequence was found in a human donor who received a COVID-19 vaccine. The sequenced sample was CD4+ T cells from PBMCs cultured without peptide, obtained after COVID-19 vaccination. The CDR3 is CASSLAWASGGQDTQYF. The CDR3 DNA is TGTGCCAGCAGCTTGGCCTGGGCTAGCGGGGGTCAAGATACGCAGTATTTT.